This T cell receptor beta chain was sequenced for a study of blood T cell repertoires in COVID-19. Turning to the study itself: T cells, B-cell-depleted T cells, or PBMCs provided the cDNA or gDNA that served as material.

The V gene's germline CDR1 is SGDLS and CDR2 YYNGEE. The CDR3 spans 13 residues. V dropped 0 bases and J dropped 5 bases, with 8 bases sitting between them. The data were produced by immunoSEQ multiplex PCR, yet TCRdb's version contains in-frame clones alone and is incomplete. The sample has around 270,000 clones; around 90% are singletons. Sequenced sample: PBMCs or T cells enriched from blood (not recorded which). The V and J genes are TRBV9 and TRBJ1-1; D is ambiguous. The sequence was obtained from a middle-aged woman who had been exposed to COVID-19. The CDR3 DNA reads TGTGCCAGCAGCGTAGAACAGTGGACTGAAGCTTTCTTT. This codes for CASSVEQWTEAFF.